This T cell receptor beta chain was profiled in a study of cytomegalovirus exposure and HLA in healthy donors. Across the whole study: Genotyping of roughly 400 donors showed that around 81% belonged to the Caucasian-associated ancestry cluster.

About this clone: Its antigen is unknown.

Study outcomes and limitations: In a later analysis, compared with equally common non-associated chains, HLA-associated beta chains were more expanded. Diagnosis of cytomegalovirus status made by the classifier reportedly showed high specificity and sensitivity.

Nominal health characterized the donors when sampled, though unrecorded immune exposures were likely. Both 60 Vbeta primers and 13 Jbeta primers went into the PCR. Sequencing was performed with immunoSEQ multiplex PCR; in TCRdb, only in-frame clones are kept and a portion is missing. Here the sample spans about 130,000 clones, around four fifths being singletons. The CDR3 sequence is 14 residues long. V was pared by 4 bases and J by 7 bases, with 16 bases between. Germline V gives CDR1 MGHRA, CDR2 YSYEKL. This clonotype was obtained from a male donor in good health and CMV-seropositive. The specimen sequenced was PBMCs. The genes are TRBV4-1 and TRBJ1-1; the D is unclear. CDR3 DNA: TGCGCCAGCAGCCTAGAGGCCAGATTCTTTGAAGCTTTCTTT. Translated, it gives CASSLEARFFEAFF.